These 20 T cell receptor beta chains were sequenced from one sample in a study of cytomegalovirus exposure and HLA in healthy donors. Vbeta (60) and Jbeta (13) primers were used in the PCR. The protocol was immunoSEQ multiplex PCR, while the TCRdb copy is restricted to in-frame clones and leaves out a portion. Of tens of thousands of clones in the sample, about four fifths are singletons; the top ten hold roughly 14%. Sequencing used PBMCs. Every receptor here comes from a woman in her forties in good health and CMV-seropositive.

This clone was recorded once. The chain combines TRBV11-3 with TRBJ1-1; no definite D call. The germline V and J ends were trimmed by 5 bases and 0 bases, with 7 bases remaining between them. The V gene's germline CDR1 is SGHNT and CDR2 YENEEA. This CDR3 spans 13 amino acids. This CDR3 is CASSLRLNTEAFF. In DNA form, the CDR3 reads TGTGCCAGCAGCCTACGGTTGAACACTGAAGCTTTCTTT. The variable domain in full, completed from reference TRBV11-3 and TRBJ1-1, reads EAGVVQSPRYKIIEKKQPVAFWCNPISGHNTLYWYLQNLGQGPELLIRYENEEAVDDSQLPKDRFSAERLKGVDSTLKIQPAELGDSAVYLCASSLRLNTEAFFGQGTRLTVV.

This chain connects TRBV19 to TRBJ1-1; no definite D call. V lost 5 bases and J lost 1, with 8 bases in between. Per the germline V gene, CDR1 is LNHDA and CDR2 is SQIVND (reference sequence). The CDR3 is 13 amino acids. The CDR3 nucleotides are TGTGCCAGTAGTTTGGGCCCGAACACTGAAGCTTTCTTT. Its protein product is CASSLGPNTEAFF.

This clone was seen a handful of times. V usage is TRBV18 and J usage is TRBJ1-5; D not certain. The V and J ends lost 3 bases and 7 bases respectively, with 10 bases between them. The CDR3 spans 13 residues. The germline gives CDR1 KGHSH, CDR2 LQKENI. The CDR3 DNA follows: TGTGCCAGCTCACCCACGCTCGAGCAGCCCCAGCATTTT. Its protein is CASSPTLEQPQHF.

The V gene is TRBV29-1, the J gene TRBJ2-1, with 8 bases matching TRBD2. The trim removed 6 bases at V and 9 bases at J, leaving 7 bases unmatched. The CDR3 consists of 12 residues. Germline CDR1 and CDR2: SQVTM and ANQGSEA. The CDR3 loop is CSVDSGGVEQFF. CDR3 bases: TGCAGCGTAGACTCGGGGGGGGTTGAGCAGTTCTTC.

CDR3 region: CASSSKSGGPAYEQYF. For the CDR3, the DNA is TGCGCCAGCAGCTCCAAAAGCGGGGGCCCCGCCTACGAGCAGTACTTC. The chain couples TRBV5-1 to TRBJ2-7, with TRBD2 identical over 8 bases. Germline lookup yields CDR1 SGHRS and CDR2 YFSETQ. CDR3 length equals 16 residues. Trimming cost V 3 bases and J 2 bases; bases outside gene matches: 10.

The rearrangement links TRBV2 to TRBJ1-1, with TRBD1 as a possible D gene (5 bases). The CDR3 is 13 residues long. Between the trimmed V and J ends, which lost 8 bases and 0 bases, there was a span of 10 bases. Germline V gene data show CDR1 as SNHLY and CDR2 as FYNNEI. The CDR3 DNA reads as TGTGCCAGCGGGGGGACGGTGAACACTGAAGCTTTCTTT. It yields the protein CASGGTVNTEAFF.

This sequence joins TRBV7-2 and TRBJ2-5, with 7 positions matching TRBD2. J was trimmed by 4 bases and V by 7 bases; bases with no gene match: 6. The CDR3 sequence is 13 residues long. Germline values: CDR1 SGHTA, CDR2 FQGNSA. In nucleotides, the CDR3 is TGTGCCAGCACCGAGCGGGGTTTAGAGACCCAGTACTTC. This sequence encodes CASTERGLETQYF.

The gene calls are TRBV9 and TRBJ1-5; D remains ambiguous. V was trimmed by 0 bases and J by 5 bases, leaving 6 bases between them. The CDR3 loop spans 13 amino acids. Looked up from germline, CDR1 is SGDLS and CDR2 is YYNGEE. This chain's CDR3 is CASSVAPDQPQHF. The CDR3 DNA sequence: TGTGCCAGCAGCGTAGCCCCAGATCAGCCCCAGCATTTT.

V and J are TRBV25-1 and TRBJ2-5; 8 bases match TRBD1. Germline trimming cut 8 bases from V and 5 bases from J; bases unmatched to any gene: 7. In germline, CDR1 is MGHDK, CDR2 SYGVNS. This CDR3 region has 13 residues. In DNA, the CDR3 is TGTGCCAGCGGTTCGACAGGGGAGGAGACCCAGTACTTC. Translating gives CASGSTGEETQYF.

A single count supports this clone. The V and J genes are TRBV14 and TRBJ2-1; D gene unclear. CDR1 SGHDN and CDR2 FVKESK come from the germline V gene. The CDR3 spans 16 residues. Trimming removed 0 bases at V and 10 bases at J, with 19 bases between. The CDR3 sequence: CASSQDSGSLLQEQFF. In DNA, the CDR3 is TGTGCCAGCAGCCAAGATTCAGGATCCCTCCTCCAAGAGCAGTTCTTC.

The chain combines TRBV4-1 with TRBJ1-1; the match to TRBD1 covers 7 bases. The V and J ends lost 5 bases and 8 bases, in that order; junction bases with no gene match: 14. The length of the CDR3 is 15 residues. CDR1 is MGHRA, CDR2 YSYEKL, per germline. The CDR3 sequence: CASSTPGQARGEAFF. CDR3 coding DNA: TGCGCCAGCAGCACCCCTGGACAGGCCCGGGGGGAAGCTTTCTTT.

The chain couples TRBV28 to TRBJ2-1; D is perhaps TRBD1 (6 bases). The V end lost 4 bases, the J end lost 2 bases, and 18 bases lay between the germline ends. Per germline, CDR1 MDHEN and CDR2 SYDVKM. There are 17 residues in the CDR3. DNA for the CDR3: TGTGCCAGCAGTTCTTCCCCTGGACAGCAGACCTACAATGAGCAGTTCTTC. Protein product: CASSSSPGQQTYNEQFF.

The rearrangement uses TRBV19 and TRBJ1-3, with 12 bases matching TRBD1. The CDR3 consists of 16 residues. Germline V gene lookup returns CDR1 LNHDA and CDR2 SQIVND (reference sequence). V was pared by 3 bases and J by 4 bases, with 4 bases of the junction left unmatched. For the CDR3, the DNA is TGTGCCAGTAGTATCCGGGACAGGGGGCTCGGAAACACCATATATTTT. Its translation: CASSIRDRGLGNTIYF.

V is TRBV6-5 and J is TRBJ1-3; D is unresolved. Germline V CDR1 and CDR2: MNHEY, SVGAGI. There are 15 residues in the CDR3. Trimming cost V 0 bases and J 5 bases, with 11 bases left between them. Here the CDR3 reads CASSYSKDFRNTIYF. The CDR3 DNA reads TGTGCCAGCAGTTACTCGAAGGACTTTCGAAACACCATATATTTT.

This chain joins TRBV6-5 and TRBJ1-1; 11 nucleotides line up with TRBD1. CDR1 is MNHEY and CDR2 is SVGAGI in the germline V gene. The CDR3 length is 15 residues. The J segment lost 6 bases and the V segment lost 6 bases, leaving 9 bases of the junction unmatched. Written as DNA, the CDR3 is TGTGCCAGCAGGGGGGGGACAGGGGGGGACCCTGAAGCTTTCTTT. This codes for CASRGGTGGDPEAFF.

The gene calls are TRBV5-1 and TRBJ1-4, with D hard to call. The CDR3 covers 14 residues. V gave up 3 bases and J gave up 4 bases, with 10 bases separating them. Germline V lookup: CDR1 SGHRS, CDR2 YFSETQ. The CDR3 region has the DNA TGCGCCAGCAGCTCCGGGATCAGTAATGAAAAACTGTTTTTT. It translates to CASSSGISNEKLFF.

The CDR3 reads CASSFGTDFYEQYF. The CDR3 DNA reads TGTGCCAGCAGCTTCGGGACAGACTTCTACGAGCAGTACTTC. V is TRBV7-9 and J is TRBJ2-7; 7 nucleotides match TRBD1. V trimming: 3 bases; J trimming: 3 bases; junction bases outside the gene matches: 5. Germline values: CDR1 SEHNR, CDR2 FQNEAQ (reference sequence). The CDR3 loop spans 14 amino acids.

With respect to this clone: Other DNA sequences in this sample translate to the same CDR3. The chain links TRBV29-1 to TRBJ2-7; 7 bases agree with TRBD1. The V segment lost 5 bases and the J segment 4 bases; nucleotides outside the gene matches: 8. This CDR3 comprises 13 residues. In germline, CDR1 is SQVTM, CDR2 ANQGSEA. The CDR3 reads CSVWDSLGYEQYF. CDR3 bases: TGCAGCGTTTGGGACAGTTTAGGTTACGAGCAGTACTTC.

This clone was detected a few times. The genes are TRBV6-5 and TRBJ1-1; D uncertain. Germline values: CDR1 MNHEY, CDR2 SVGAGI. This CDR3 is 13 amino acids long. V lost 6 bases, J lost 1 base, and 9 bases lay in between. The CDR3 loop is CASSPRKNTEAFF. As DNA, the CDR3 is TGTGCCAGCAGCCCCAGGAAGAACACTGAAGCTTTCTTT.

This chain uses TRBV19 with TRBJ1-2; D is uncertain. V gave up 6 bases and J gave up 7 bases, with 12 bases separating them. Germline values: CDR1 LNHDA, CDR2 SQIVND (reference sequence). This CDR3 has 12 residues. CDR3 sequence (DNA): TGTGCCAGTAGAACCCTGGAGGGTGGCTACACCTTC. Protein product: CASRTLEGGYTF.